This is a list of T cell receptor beta chains from one sample in a study of T cell clonotyping in hematopoietic cell transplantation. Some clones are missing from TCRdb's copy, which holds only in-frame ones; the method was immunoSEQ multiplex PCR. Here the sample spans some 29,000 clones, roughly 80% being singletons. This sample comprised peripheral blood mononuclear cells, obtained before stem cell transplant. Receptor source: a woman in her 30s with chronic myeloid leukemia. Some clones in this sample may be carry-over from other donors' samples. The CDR3 runs from the conserved cysteine through the conserved F or W. D genes are given only for firm matches. Clone size is stated in some rows and not others, as once, few, many or a class when expanded.

length	J	size	V	D	DNA	CDR3
13	TRBJ2-7	-	TRBV9	-	TGTGCCAGCAGCCCGGACGTTTTTAACGAGCAGTACTTC	CASSPDVFNEQYF
14	TRBJ1-2	-	TRBV2	-	TGTGCCAGCAGTCGTACCTCAGGGGCGGATGGCTACACCTTC	CASSRTSGADGYTF
15	TRBJ1-1	few	TRBV30	-	TGTGCCTGGAGTGCCAGCTACCAAGGGGACACTGAAGCTTTCTTT	CAWSASYQGDTEAFF
9	TRBJ2-2	-	TRBV7-9	-	TGTGCCAGCAGCTCCGAGCTGTTTTTT	CASSSELFF
15	TRBJ2-1	-	TRBV7-9	-	TGTGCCAGCAGATCCGGGACCCTGTCCTACAATGAGCAGTTCTTC	CASRSGTLSYNEQFF
16	TRBJ2-7	-	TRBV7-6	TRBD2	TGTGCCAGCAGCTTAGGGGTAGCGGGGGAGAGCTACGAGCAGTACTTC	CASSLGVAGESYEQYF
14	TRBJ1-2	-	TRBV4-1	-	TGCGCCAGCAGCCAAGATCCAACCCATTATGGCTACACCTTC	CASSQDPTHYGYTF
16	TRBJ1-2	-	TRBV18	TRBD1	TGTGCCAGCTCCCGTTCTAGGACAGGGGATAACTATGGCTACACCTTC	CASSRSRTGDNYGYTF
15	TRBJ2-2	-	TRBV12-5	-	TGTGCTAGTGGTCCCTGGGGCGTAAACACCGGGGAGCTGTTTTTT	CASGPWGVNTGELFF
14	TRBJ1-5	-	TRBV2	-	TGTGCCAGCAGTGAGCTGAGGCGCTATCAGCCCCAGCATTTT	CASSELRRYQPQHF
13	TRBJ1-5	-	TRBV7-9	-	TGTGCCAGCAGCTTATCCGGAAATCAGCCCCAGCATTTT	CASSLSGNQPQHF
17	TRBJ2-1	-	TRBV19	TRBD2	TGTGCCAGTAGTATAGTCCGGGCTAGCGGGTCCTACAATGAGCAGTTCTTC	CASSIVRASGSYNEQFF
16	TRBJ2-2	-	TRBV5-1	-	TGCGCCAGCAGCCGCCAATTAGGGGGGAACACCGGGGAGCTGTTTTTT	CASSRQLGGNTGELFF
13	TRBJ1-1	few	TRBV7-7	TRBD1	TGTGCTAGCAGCTCCGGACAGGACACTGAAGCTTTCTTT	CASSSGQDTEAFF
15	TRBJ1-1	-	TRBV30	TRBD1	TGTGCCTGGAGTCCCGGGACAGGGGGATTTACTGAAGCTTTCTTT	CAWSPGTGGFTEAFF